What follows is one T cell receptor beta chain and its context. This record comes from a study of blood T cell repertoires in COVID-19. Study background: Samples representing acute and convalescent COVID-19 were sourced from the United States, Italy and Spain.

TCRdb's copy holds only in-frame clones and misses some; the assay was immunoSEQ multiplex PCR. The sample lists under 300,000 clones, approximately 82% seen once, with less than 3.5% in the top ten. Germline CDR1 SEHNR, CDR2 FQNEAQ (reference sequence). The CDR3 runs 17 residues. The V and J ends lost 5 bases and 10 bases, in that order; junction bases with no gene match: 19. Sequenced sample: peripheral blood. The chain is built from TRBV7-9 and TRBJ2-1, with 8 bases aligning to TRBD1. This clonotype was obtained from a woman aged 18-29 years with acute or convalescent COVID-19. CDR3 sequence: CASSPPFWGQAQTEQFF. The CDR3 DNA sequence: TGTGCCAGCAGCCCCCCTTTTTGGGGACAGGCGCAGACAGAGCAGTTCTTC.